These 26 T cell receptor beta chains were sequenced from one sample in a study of cytomegalovirus exposure and HLA in healthy donors. In the PCR, 60 Vbeta and 13 Jbeta primers were used. Sequencing used immunoSEQ multiplex PCR; TCRdb keeps in-frame clones, though not all of them. This table holds roughly 120,000 clones, around 77% found once. Sequenced material: PBMCs. The receptors shown here come from a human donor in good health.

The chain carries TRBV10-3 and TRBJ2-3; 8 positions agree with TRBD1. Germline V lookup: CDR1 ENHRY, CDR2 SYGVKD. The CDR3 totals 15 residues. The V segment lost 0 bases and the J segment 6 bases; nucleotides outside the gene matches: 5. CDR3 nucleotides: TGTGCCATCAGTGAGTCGATTCGGACAGGGGATACGCAGTATTTT. Translated, it gives CAISESIRTGDTQYF.

The chain carries TRBV11-2 and TRBJ1-1; 11 nucleotides agree with TRBD1. The CDR3 has 13 residues. Germline-derived CDR1 and CDR2 are SGHAT and FQNNGV. V dropped 9 bases and J dropped 6; count of bases not matched to a gene: 6. CDR3 residues: CASSPGQGAEAFF. Written as DNA, the CDR3 is TGTGCCAGTTCCCCGGGACAGGGGGCTGAAGCTTTCTTT.

This chain links TRBV9 with TRBJ2-2; 8 bases agree with TRBD1. Germline V gene sequence: CDR1 SGDLS, CDR2 YYNGEE. The CDR3 contains 16 residues. Trimming removed 3 bases from V and 1 base from J; junction bases left unmatched: 5. Written as DNA, the CDR3 is TGTGCCAGCAGCGCGCGCGGGACAGGGAACACCGGGGAGCTGTTTTTT. It encodes CASSARGTGNTGELFF.

The count of this clone is one. V and J are TRBV18 and TRBJ2-7, with D hard to call. Trimming removed 6 bases from V and 5 bases from J, with 5 bases in between. This CDR3 is built from 10 residues. CDR1 KGHSH and CDR2 LQKENI come from the germline V gene. CDR3 DNA: TGTGCCAGCTCCCACAACGAGCAGTACTTC. Translated: CASSHNEQYF.

The chain recombines TRBV5-6 with TRBJ2-2; 8 bases match TRBD1. The V gene's germline CDR1 is SGHDT and CDR2 YYEEEE. The ends lost 4 bases at V and 6 bases at J; junction bases unmatched: 8. This CDR3 is built from 15 residues. As DNA, the CDR3 is TGTGCCAGCAGCCCCCGGACAGGGTGGTCCGGGGAGCTGTTTTTT. It is translated as CASSPRTGWSGELFF.

This chain connects TRBV6-4 to TRBJ1-2, with no clear D. Germline values: CDR1 MRHNA, CDR2 SNTAGT. There are 15 residues in the CDR3. V dropped 5 bases and J dropped 3 bases, with 16 bases sitting between them. The CDR3: CASSYGPGAHYGYTF. CDR3 sequence (DNA): TGTGCCAGCAGTTACGGACCGGGAGCTCACTATGGCTACACCTTC.

This clone was detected a few times. The chain recombines TRBV19 with TRBJ1-2; TRBD1 matches 7 bases. CDR3 length: 14 amino acids. J lost 2 bases, V lost 6 bases, and 6 bases had no gene match. CDR1 is LNHDA, CDR2 SQIVND, per germline (reference sequence). The CDR3 bases are TGTGCCAGTAGACTGGGACAGAGGAACTATGGCTACACCTTC. As protein: CASRLGQRNYGYTF.

This sequence joins TRBV7-2 and TRBJ2-3, with a possible D match to TRBD1 (5 bases). The V end lost 2 bases, the J end lost 2 bases, and 8 bases lay between the germline ends. Germline V lookup: CDR1 SGHTA, CDR2 FQGNSA. The CDR3 extends over 14 amino acids. In nucleotides, the CDR3 is TGTGCCAGCAGCTTATCAGGGTCCACAGATACGCAGTATTTT. Translated: CASSLSGSTDTQYF.

CDR3 nucleotides: TGTGCCAGCAGCCCAGGGACAGGGTGGACTAATGAAAAACTGTTTTTT. Its protein product is CASSPGTGWTNEKLFF. The chain carries TRBV7-9 and TRBJ1-4, with 9 bases aligning to TRBD1. This CDR3 is 16 amino acids long. After removal of 5 bases from V and 2 bases from J, the junction contained 6 bases not matched to a gene. CDR1 is SEHNR and CDR2 is FQNEAQ in the germline V gene (reference sequence). Combining the CDR3 with reference TRBV7-9 and TRBJ1-4 gives the whole variable domain DTGVSQNPRHKITKRGQNVTFRCDPISEHNRLYWYRQTLGQGPEFLTYFQNEAQLEKSRLLSDRFSAERPKGSFSTLEIQRTEQGDSAMYLCASSPGTGWTNEKLFFGSGTQLSVL.

The rearrangement uses TRBV9 and TRBJ2-5; 9 positions match TRBD2. The J segment lost 5 bases and the V segment lost 4 bases, leaving 9 bases of the junction unmatched. The germline V gene encodes CDR1 SGDLS and CDR2 YYNGEE. The CDR3 length is 15 residues. This chain's CDR3 is CASSRAGGLRETQYF. In nucleotides, the CDR3 is TGTGCCAGCAGCCGTGCGGGAGGGCTGCGGGAGACCCAGTACTTC. The variable domain in full, with the rest retrieved from reference TRBV9 and TRBJ2-5, is DSGVTQTPKHLITATGQRVTLRCSPRSGDLSVYWYQQSLDQGLQFLIQYYNGEERAKGNILERFSAQQFPDLHSELNLSSLELGDSALYFCASSRAGGLRETQYFGPGTRLLVL.

This chain connects TRBV27 to TRBJ1-1; TRBD1 aligns across 8 bases. Germline-derived CDR1 and CDR2 are MNHEY and SMNVEV (reference sequence). The CDR3 consists of 15 residues. Trimming took 0 bases from V and 2 from J; bases not matched to a gene: 2. Here the CDR3 DNA reads TGTGCCAGCAGTTTATCGGACAGGGTAAACACTGAAGCTTTCTTT. It is translated as CASSLSDRVNTEAFF.

The CDR3 loop reads CASSQSGQGLAYGYTF. In DNA form, the CDR3 reads TGTGCCAGCAGCCAATCGGGGCAGGGCCTCGCCTATGGCTACACCTTC. This rearrangement joins TRBV16 to TRBJ1-2; a possible D gene is TRBD1 (5 bases). Germline V CDR1 and CDR2: KGHSY, FQNENV. Trimming shortened V by 0 bases and J by 4 bases, and 15 bases separated the two germline ends. The CDR3 is 16 amino acids.

A single count supports this clone. The genes are TRBV9 and TRBJ2-2, with TRBD2 matching over 9 bases. The V gene end was trimmed by 2 bases and the J gene end by 5 bases; junction bases not matched to a gene: 19. This CDR3 spans 20 amino acids. Germline lookup yields CDR1 SGDLS and CDR2 YYNGEE. This CDR3 is CASSVGRQGVSAGGTGELFF. The CDR3 DNA sequence: TGTGCCAGCAGCGTCGGACGGCAAGGGGTATCAGCGGGAGGAACCGGGGAGCTGTTTTTT.

This clone showed up just once. The chain employs TRBV5-1 and TRBJ2-5, with 7 bases lining up with TRBD1. The ends lost 0 bases at V and 4 bases at J; junction bases unmatched: 3. The CDR3 is made up of 14 amino acids. The germline CDR1 and CDR2 sequences are SGHRS and YFSETQ. Here the CDR3 reads CASSLETGRETQYF. CDR3 sequence (DNA): TGCGCCAGCAGCTTGGAGACAGGGCGAGAGACCCAGTACTTC.

The J gene is TRBJ2-3, the V gene TRBV9; the D is unclear. CDR1 and CDR2 (germline): SGDLS, YYNGEE. V gave up 7 bases and J gave up 7 bases, with 16 bases separating them. This CDR3 comprises 13 residues. The CDR3 DNA sequence: TGTGCCAGCCGAGATGTAGCCTCGTATACGCAGTATTTT. Protein product: CASRDVASYTQYF.

V and J are TRBV10-3 and TRBJ2-3; TRBD2 matches at 9 bases. Germline CDR1 ENHRY, CDR2 SYGVKD. V gave up 0 bases and J gave up 8 bases; unmatched junction bases: 15. This CDR3 contains 18 residues. The CDR3 reads CAISESSAQAGGSGTQYF. CDR3 coding DNA: TGTGCCATCAGTGAGTCGAGCGCCCAAGCGGGAGGTTCGGGTACGCAGTATTTT.

DNA for the CDR3: TGTGCCAGTAGTATAGACGGGTCCTACGAGCAGTACTTC. Its translation is CASSIDGSYEQYF. The chain is built from TRBV19 and TRBJ2-7, with D hard to call. The CDR3 is made up of 13 amino acids. The V gene lost 0 bases and the J gene lost 1 base, with 4 bases spanning the gap. Germline V CDR1 and CDR2: LNHDA, SQIVND (reference sequence).

The CDR3 bases are TGCGCCAGCAGTTCTGGACAGGGCCGTGAAAAACTGTTTTTT. It encodes CASSSGQGREKLFF. V gene TRBV5-1 combines with J gene TRBJ1-4; 8 bases agree with TRBD1. Germline assignment: CDR1 SGHRS and CDR2 YFSETQ. The CDR3 totals 14 residues. After removal of 5 bases from V and 7 bases from J, the junction contained 7 bases not matched to a gene.

The rearrangement uses TRBV28 and TRBJ1-4, with D possibly matching TRBD1 (6 bases). In germline, CDR1 is MDHEN, CDR2 SYDVKM. This CDR3 contains 16 residues. With 7 bases removed from V and 6 bases from J, the gap between germline ends came to 21 bases. The CDR3 DNA sequence: TGTGCCAGCACCTCCCCCGGGGGGGCAGGTGATGAAAAACTGTTTTTT. As protein: CASTSPGGAGDEKLFF.

The chain employs TRBV11-2 and TRBJ2-5; 9 bases match TRBD1. Per the germline V gene, CDR1 is SGHAT and CDR2 is FQNNGV. The V segment lost 5 bases and the J segment 0 bases; nucleotides outside the gene matches: 7. This CDR3 comprises 16 residues. The CDR3 is CASSPDRGGYQETQYF. The CDR3 DNA is TGTGCCAGCAGCCCCGACAGGGGGGGGTACCAAGAGACCCAGTACTTC.

In the case of this clone: The junction departs from the called germline gene at one end, perhaps through a read error. This sequence joins TRBV7-9 and TRBJ2-1; D ambiguous. This CDR3 has 16 amino acids. CDR1 is SEHNR, CDR2 FQNEAQ, per germline (reference sequence). The CDR3 reads CSSIISGVFSYNEQFF. Here the CDR3 DNA reads TGTTCCAGCATCATATCCGGAGTTTTCTCCTACAATGAGCAGTTCTTC.

This clone was seen a few times. This sequence joins TRBV28 and TRBJ2-7; D not resolved. Trimming left V 6 bases short and J 0 bases short, with 9 bases between. The CDR3 length is 13 residues. The V gene's germline CDR1 is MDHEN and CDR2 SYDVKM. Here the CDR3 reads CASRDSYSYEQYF. In DNA form, the CDR3 reads TGTGCCAGCAGAGACTCTTACTCCTACGAGCAGTACTTC.

The genes are TRBV5-1 and TRBJ2-1; no definite D call. The germline CDR1 and CDR2 sequences are SGHRS and YFSETQ. V gave up 0 bases and J gave up 0 bases, with 10 bases separating them. The CDR3 spans 16 residues. CDR3 bases: TGCGCCAGCAGCTTGGTCCTTCCGAGCTCCTACAATGAGCAGTTCTTC. Translating it yields CASSLVLPSSYNEQFF.

This chain links TRBV5-1 with TRBJ2-7; the D gene is possibly TRBD2 (6 bases). The germline gives CDR1 SGHRS, CDR2 YFSETQ. The CDR3 has 16 amino acids. V was pared by 4 bases and J by 5 bases, with 22 bases between. This CDR3 reads CASSARGSGGTHEQYF. The CDR3 DNA sequence: TGCGCCAGCAGCGCGCGGGGCTCCGGGGGTACCCACGAGCAGTACTTC.

The chain is built from TRBV5-4 and TRBJ2-1, with 8 bases identical to TRBD2. The CDR3 spans 14 residues. The V segment lost 5 bases and the J segment 7 bases; nucleotides outside the gene matches: 8. Germline loops: CDR1 SGHNT, CDR2 YYREEE (reference sequence). The CDR3 DNA sequence: TGTGCCAGCAGATCGGGAGGGCCAGGAAATGAGCAGTTCTTC. Translated, it gives CASRSGGPGNEQFF. The full variable domain, in which reference TRBV5-4 and TRBJ2-1 provide the parts outside the CDR3, is ETGVTQSPTHLIKTRGQQVTLRCSSQSGHNTVSWYQQALGQGPQFIFQYYREEENGRGNFPPRFSGLQFPNYSSELNVNALELDDSALYLCASRSGGPGNEQFFGPGTRLTVL.

The J gene is TRBJ2-5, the V gene TRBV11-2, with 8 bases lining up with TRBD1. The better agreement between TRBJ2-7 and the DNA end casts doubt on the J call. This CDR3 is built from 15 residues. Looked up from germline, CDR1 is SGHAT and CDR2 is FQNNGV. In DNA, the CDR3 is TGTGCCAGCAGCTTAGAATCTGGACAGGGAAGCGAGCAGTACTTC. Translated: CASSLESGQGSEQYF.